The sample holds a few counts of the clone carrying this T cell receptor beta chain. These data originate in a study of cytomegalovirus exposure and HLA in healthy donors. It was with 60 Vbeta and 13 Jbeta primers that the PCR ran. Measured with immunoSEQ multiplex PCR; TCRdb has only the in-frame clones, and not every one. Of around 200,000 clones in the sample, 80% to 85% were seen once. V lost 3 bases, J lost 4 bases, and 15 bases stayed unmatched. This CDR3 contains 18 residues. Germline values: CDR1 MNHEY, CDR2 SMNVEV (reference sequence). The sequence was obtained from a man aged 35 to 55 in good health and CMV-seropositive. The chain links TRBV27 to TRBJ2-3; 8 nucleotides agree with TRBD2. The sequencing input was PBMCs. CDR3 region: CASSLPRGLASFPDTQYF. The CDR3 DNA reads TGTGCCAGCAGTTTGCCCCGCGGACTAGCCAGTTTCCCAGATACGCAGTATTTT.